These 22 T cell receptor beta chains came from one sample sequenced in a study of read filtering for tumor transcriptome and immune sequencing. The library was built from 400 ng RNA with molecular barcoded adaptors for alpha/delta and beta/gamma chains. One entry per CDR3 protein, called by TCRdb with MiXCR from the reads. The table lists tens of thousands of distinct CDR3 sequences, roughly a fifth of them singletons. Specimen: a population of CD138-negative cells sorted from bone marrow. These receptors were taken from a donor at least 40 years old with multiple myeloma.

A remark on this clonotype: This may be a read error: a much more frequent sequence differs by one nucleotide. V and J are TRBV10-3 and TRBJ1-1; D is unresolved. The V end was cut by 8 bases, the J end by 1 base, with 8 bases between. Germline assignment: CDR1 ENHRY and CDR2 SYGVKD. The CDR3 is 12 residues long. The CDR3: CAIQCANTEAFF. CDR3 bases: TGTGCCATCCAATGCGCGAACACTGAAGCTTTCTTT.

About this clonotype itself: A single base separates this from a much larger clone, so it may be a read error. The chain employs TRBV6-6 and TRBJ2-5, with D tentatively TRBD2 (6 bases). The CDR3 is 14 residues long. Trimming pared 0 bases from V and 7 bases from J, leaving 12 bases between. From germline, CDR1 is MNHNY and CDR2 SVGAGI (reference sequence). In nucleotides, the CDR3 is TGTGCCAGCAGTTACTCTCCGACCGGGGGGACCCAGTACTTC. This sequence encodes CASSYSPTGGTQYF.

The V and J genes are TRBV11-2 and TRBJ1-2; 9 bases agree with TRBD1. Trimming at V came to 4 bases and at J to 4 bases, leaving 1 base not matched to a gene. Germline assignment: CDR1 SGHAT and CDR2 FQNNGV. The CDR3 consists of 13 residues. The CDR3 DNA follows: TGTGCCAGCAGCTGGACAGGGGTCTATGGCTACACCTTC. As protein: CASSWTGVYGYTF.

There are a few counts of this clonotype. The chain uses TRBV7-9 and TRBJ2-7; 9 bases line up with TRBD2. Per germline, CDR1 SEHNR and CDR2 FQNEAQ (reference sequence). V dropped 2 bases and J dropped 7; count of bases not matched to a gene: 9. There are 15 residues in the CDR3. CDR3 residues: CASSLILAGEREQYF. CDR3 coding DNA: TGTGCCAGCAGCTTAATTTTAGCGGGAGAAAGGGAGCAGTACTTC.

Many counts were recorded for this clonotype. This chain connects TRBV12-3 or TRBV12-4 to TRBJ2-7; the match to TRBD2 covers 9 bases. The J segment lost 1 base and the V segment lost 5 bases, leaving 18 bases of the junction unmatched. This CDR3 region has 19 residues. CDR3: CASSLRAFLSGGGSYEQYF. The CDR3, as DNA: TGTGCCAGCAGTCTCCGGGCTTTCCTTAGCGGGGGCGGGTCCTACGAGCAGTACTTC.

This clonotype was observed at least ten times. The chain couples TRBV20-1 to TRBJ2-3; 8 nucleotides match TRBD2. The V and J ends lost 6 bases and 0 bases, in that order; junction bases with no gene match: 8. The CDR3 spans 15 residues. Germline CDR1 DFQATT, CDR2 SNEGSKA (reference sequence). CDR3 loop: CSAVLAVLSTDTQYF. In DNA form, the CDR3 reads TGCAGTGCAGTACTAGCGGTCCTTAGCACAGATACGCAGTATTTT.

This clonotype is medium-sized by share. The rearrangement links TRBV27 to TRBJ2-1; perhaps TRBD1 as D (5 bases). This CDR3 has 14 residues. V lost 6 bases, J lost 8 bases, and 17 bases lay in between. Germline values: CDR1 MNHEY, CDR2 SMNVEV (reference sequence). The chain's CDR3 is CASSLGLGVHEQFF. For the CDR3, the DNA is TGTGCCAGCAGCTTAGGCCTAGGGGTTCATGAGCAGTTCTTC.

This clonotype was seen ten or more times. This chain uses TRBV6-6 with TRBJ2-2, with D possibly TRBD1 on 6 matching bases. CDR3 size: 15 residues. Trimming pared 6 bases from V and 1 base from J, leaving 12 bases between. Germline values: CDR1 MNHNY, CDR2 SVGAGI (reference sequence). For the CDR3, the DNA is TGTGCCAGCAGGTCAGGACAGCTGAACACCGGGGAGCTGTTTTTT. Protein: CASRSGQLNTGELFF.

This clonotype has only a few counts. This chain uses TRBV29-1 with TRBJ1-3; D remains unclear. Germline assignment: CDR1 SQVTM and CDR2 ANQGSEA. CDR3 length: 11 residues. Trimming took off 4 bases at V and 4 bases at J, with 5 bases between the two ends. The CDR3, as DNA: TGCAGCGTTGTACAGGGAAACACCATATATTTT. Its protein is CSVVQGNTIYF. Complete variable domain (other parts from reference TRBV29-1 and TRBJ1-3): SAVISQKPSRDICQRGTSLTIQCQVDSQVTMMFWYRQQPGQSLTLIATANQGSEATYESGFVIDKFPISRPNLTFSTLTVSNMSPEDSSIYLCSVVQGNTIYFGEGSWLTVV.

This clonotype occurred many times. The chain links TRBV7-9 to TRBJ2-5, with D perhaps assigned TRBD1 or TRBD2 (6 bases each). The germline V and J ends were trimmed by 3 bases and 4 bases, with 12 bases remaining between them. Germline values: CDR1 SEHNR, CDR2 FQNEAQ (reference sequence). CDR3 size: 14 residues. The CDR3 coding sequence is TGTGCCAGCAGCTTCAGAGGGGGGATAGAGACCCAGTACTTC. Protein: CASSFRGGIETQYF.

This clonotype was counted many times. The DNA of the CDR3 is TGCGCCAGCAGCTCCTGGGCCCGGACAGGGAACACCGGGGAGCTGTTTTTT. It specifies CASSSWARTGNTGELFF. The rearrangement joins TRBV5-1 to TRBJ2-2; 7 bases are a match to TRBD1. CDR1 SGHRS and CDR2 YFSETQ come from the germline V gene. The ends lost 3 bases at V and 1 base at J; junction bases unmatched: 9. The CDR3 is 17 residues long.

This clonotype showed up many times. V usage is TRBV28 and J usage is TRBJ2-5; the match to TRBD2 covers 12 bases. Trimming removed 0 bases from V and 5 bases from J; junction bases left unmatched: 4. Per the germline V gene, CDR1 is MDHEN and CDR2 is SYDVKM. The CDR3 has 16 residues. CDR3 protein: CASSLWTSGSRETQYF. CDR3 DNA: TGTGCCAGCAGTTTATGGACTAGCGGGAGTCGGGAGACCCAGTACTTC.

This clonotype was detected only a few times. The genes are TRBV11-3 and TRBJ2-5; TRBD2 aligns across 14 bases. This CDR3 region has 16 residues. V trimming: 5 bases; J trimming: 2 bases; junction bases outside the gene matches: 4. Looked up from germline, CDR1 is SGHNT and CDR2 is YENEEA. Written as DNA, the CDR3 is TGTGCCAGCAGCCGGGGACTAGCGGGGGATCAAGAGACCCAGTACTTC. Amino acid sequence: CASSRGLAGDQETQYF.

This clonotype was counted between two and nine times. J is TRBJ2-3 and V is TRBV6-5; 9 positions agree with TRBD2. Germline lookup yields CDR1 MNHEY and CDR2 SVGAGI. The ends lost 6 bases at V and 5 bases at J; junction bases unmatched: 9. This CDR3 is 15 amino acids long. The CDR3 sequence: CASSPLAGVKDTQYF. For the CDR3, the DNA is TGTGCCAGCAGCCCTTTAGCGGGGGTGAAAGATACGCAGTATTTT.

In the case of this clonotype: At one end, the junction sequence differs from germline, possibly due to a read error. The chain is built from TRBV6-2 or TRBV6-3 and TRBJ2-6; D is ambiguous. The CDR3 has 13 residues. Per germline, CDR1 MNHEY and CDR2 SVGEGT. CDR3 nucleotide sequence: TGCGCCTGCAGTTTTTCTGGGGCCAACGTCCTGACTTTC. It encodes CACSFSGANVLTF.

The sample holds many counts of this clonotype. The chain employs TRBV11-2 and TRBJ2-7; D remains ambiguous. The germline CDR1 and CDR2 sequences are SGHAT and FQNNGV. V was trimmed by 7 bases and J by 4 bases, leaving 11 bases between them. CDR3 length: 12 residues. CDR3 sequence: CASTSMGYEQYF. The CDR3 DNA sequence: TGTGCCAGCACCTCCATGGGGTACGAGCAGTACTTC.

This clonotype was seen at least ten times. V gene TRBV11-2 combines with J gene TRBJ2-1; D call uncertain. The V and J ends lost 6 bases and 7 bases respectively, with 10 bases between them. The CDR3 is 12 residues long. In germline, CDR1 is SGHAT, CDR2 FQNNGV. The CDR3 loop is CASSWGPNEQFF. The CDR3 nucleotides read TGTGCCAGCAGTTGGGGTCCTAATGAGCAGTTCTTC.

This clonotype occurred a few times. One end of the junction varies from germline; a read error may be responsible. The chain combines TRBV20-1 with TRBJ2-1, with TRBD1 matching 8 bases. CDR3 length: 14 residues. CDR1 DFQATT and CDR2 SNEGSKA come from the germline V gene (reference sequence). CDR3 in amino acids: CNASDRVGANEQFF. Written as DNA, the CDR3 is TGCAATGCTTCGGACAGGGTAGGGGCCAATGAGCAGTTCTTC.

This clonotype was seen repeatedly, ten times or more. The V and J genes are TRBV5-6 and TRBJ2-7; TRBD2 matches at 11 bases. This CDR3 has 15 amino acids. V shed 4 bases and J 0 bases; nucleotides not matched to a gene: 3. Germline lookup yields CDR1 SGHDT and CDR2 YYEEEE. This chain's CDR3 is CASSPGLAASYEQYF. DNA for the CDR3: TGTGCCAGCAGCCCGGGACTAGCGGCCTCCTACGAGCAGTACTTC.

As for this clonotype: A much larger clone is a single base away; this may be a read error. As the CDR3 is not closed by the conserved phenylalanine or tryptophan, this likely results from a read error. The chain couples TRBV7-2 to TRBJ2-1; 12 bases are shared with TRBD2. Germline loops: CDR1 SGHTA, CDR2 FQGNSA. The trim removed 5 bases at V and 6 bases at J, leaving 2 bases unmatched. CDR3 size: 14 residues. CDR3 sequence (DNA): TGTGCCAGCAGCGCGGGACTAGCGGGCAATGAGCAGTTCATC. Protein: CASSAGLAGNEQFI.

Notes on this clonotype: This sequence may be a read error, since a much larger clone differs from it by one base. This likely comes from a read error, as the CDR3 has no conserved phenylalanine or tryptophan at its end. J is TRBJ2-1 and V is TRBV2; no reliable D call. Germline V gene lookup returns CDR1 SNHLY and CDR2 FYNNEI. The CDR3 runs 13 residues. Trimming stripped 7 bases from V and 5 bases from J, with 12 bases between. DNA for the CDR3: TGTGCCAGCACCCCCGCGCCTCACAATGAGCAGTTCTCC. Amino acid sequence: CASTPAPHNEQFS.

For this clonotype: A read error may explain this, as a much larger clone is one base away. The chain is built from TRBV10-3 and TRBJ1-2; 8 bases line up with TRBD1. The CDR3 contains 17 residues. The germline V gene encodes CDR1 ENHRY and CDR2 SYGVKD. The CDR3 is CAIGESTRTGSSYGYTF. CDR3 nucleotides: TGTGCCATCGGTGAGTCGACCAGGACAGGGTCCTCCTATGGCTACACCTTC.